These 10 T cell receptor beta chains came from one sample sequenced in a study of cytomegalovirus exposure and HLA in healthy donors. With 60 Vbeta and 13 Jbeta primers, the PCR was carried out. The method was immunoSEQ multiplex PCR; TCRdb's version includes in-frame clones alone and lacks a portion of them. The sample contains around 140,000 clones, approximately 82% of which appear only once. Source material: PBMCs. The receptor source for this set is a woman aged 55 to 70 in good health and CMV-seropositive.

This clone occurred a few times. CDR3 nucleotide sequence: TGCGCCAGCAGTTTTTTTTCACCGGGACAGGGGAACTATGGCTACACCTTC. Translated, it gives CASSFFSPGQGNYGYTF. The chain recombines TRBV5-1 with TRBJ1-2, with 10 bases lining up with TRBD1. This CDR3 spans 17 amino acids. Germline V gives CDR1 SGHRS, CDR2 YFSETQ. With V trimmed by 5 bases and J by 2 bases, 12 bases remained unmatched.

The V and J genes are TRBV19 and TRBJ1-1; a weak D match, TRBD1 (6 bases). CDR1 is LNHDA and CDR2 is SQIVND in the germline V gene (reference sequence). The V and J ends lost 6 bases and 6 bases respectively, with 14 bases between them. This CDR3 is built from 13 residues. CDR3: CASSLGQTPEAFF. The CDR3 region has the DNA TGTGCCAGTAGCCTGGGACAAACCCCTGAAGCTTTCTTT.

The gene calls are TRBV5-6 and TRBJ2-1; TRBD2 agrees at 15 bases. V gave up 3 bases and J gave up 9 bases; unmatched junction bases: 7. Germline V gene lookup returns CDR1 SGHDT and CDR2 YYEEEE. This CDR3 is built from 16 residues. Written as DNA, the CDR3 is TGTGCCAGCAGCTCGTTACCGGGACTAGCGGGAGGTGAGCAGTTCTTC. It translates to CASSSLPGLAGGEQFF.

The rearrangement links TRBV7-2 to TRBJ2-7; perhaps TRBD1 as D (5 bases). With 2 bases removed from V and 2 bases from J, the gap between germline ends came to 10 bases. The CDR3 contains 14 residues. The germline V gene encodes CDR1 SGHTA and CDR2 FQGNSA. The CDR3 nucleotides read TGTGCCAGCAGCTTATTAGGGGCCACCTACGAGCAGTACTTC. Amino acids: CASSLLGATYEQYF.

The gene calls are TRBV5-1 and TRBJ2-3, with D possibly matching TRBD2 (5 bases). CDR1 is SGHRS and CDR2 is YFSETQ in the germline V gene. This CDR3 comprises 14 residues. V lost 3 bases and J lost 0, with 8 bases in between. The CDR3 sequence: CASSSSRSTDTQYF. Written as DNA, the CDR3 is TGCGCCAGCAGCTCTAGCAGGAGCACAGATACGCAGTATTTT.

V and J are TRBV28 and TRBJ2-5; 14 nucleotides agree with TRBD2. CDR3 size: 17 residues. Germline V gene sequence: CDR1 MDHEN, CDR2 SYDVKM. Unmatched junction bases numbered 18, after V lost 7 bases and J lost 11 bases. The CDR3 nucleotides read TGTGCCAGCAACAGGGACACGAGACTAGCGGGAGGGCCTGGGCAGTACTTC. The encoded protein is CASNRDTRLAGGPGQYF.

This chain connects TRBV30 to TRBJ2-2, with a weak D call TRBD1 (5 bases). The germline V gene encodes CDR1 GTSNPN and CDR2 SVGIG (reference sequence). This CDR3 spans 15 amino acids. Trimming shortened V by 5 bases and J by 1 base, and 14 bases separated the two germline ends. The CDR3 sequence: CAWALGLENTGELFF. DNA for the CDR3: TGTGCCTGGGCTTTGGGGCTAGAGAACACCGGGGAGCTGTTTTTT.

The chain has TRBV27 and TRBJ2-7, with 7 positions matching TRBD2. Germline lookup yields CDR1 MNHEY and CDR2 SMNVEV (reference sequence). V was clipped by 3 bases and J by 2 bases; unmatched bases: 7. This CDR3 is 15 amino acids long. CDR3 nucleotides: TGTGCCAGCAGTTTTCGGGCTAGCGGAGCCTACGAGCAGTACTTC. It codes for CASSFRASGAYEQYF.

This clone showed up just a few times. The genes are TRBV4-1 and TRBJ2-7, with D hard to call. This CDR3 has 15 residues. V was pared by 5 bases and J by 2 bases, with 16 bases between. Germline lookup yields CDR1 MGHRA and CDR2 YSYEKL. The chain's CDR3 is CASSYYSMIPYEQYF. DNA for the CDR3: TGCGCCAGCAGCTATTACTCCATGATCCCCTACGAGCAGTACTTC.

The rearrangement uses TRBV28 and TRBJ1-3, with D tentatively TRBD1 (5 bases). CDR1 is MDHEN and CDR2 is SYDVKM in the germline V gene. V lost 8 bases, J lost 1 base, and 24 bases lay in between. CDR3 size: 18 residues. Written as DNA, the CDR3 is TGTGCCAGCTCCATGGTATGGGGGGACTTACTATCTGGAAACACCATATATTTT. Residues: CASSMVWGDLLSGNTIYF.